This T cell receptor (beta chain) derives from a study of CD8 T cells in Susac syndrome. The study's findings and limits: Only a relatively small number of individuals were included in the TCR sequencing and HLA analysis.

The CDR3 runs to 15 residues. Germline CDR1 and CDR2: MGHDK and SYGVNS. Trimming cost V 4 bases and J 8 bases; bases outside gene matches: 10. Regarding this clonotype: Its antigen is still unknown.

Random hexamers were used to reverse transcribe an amount of roughly 0.5 to 1 ug RNA. Coverage of TCR beta CDR3 amplification by immunoSEQ multiplex PCR extended to 54 Vbeta and 13 Jbeta. MiXCR, run by TCRdb on the immunoSEQ multiplex PCR reads, gives a single entry per CDR3 protein. The sample comprises roughly 170,000 distinct CDR3 sequences, 90% to 95% of which are singletons, and roughly 0.098% rests with the top ten. V gene TRBV25-1 combines with J gene TRBJ2-1; TRBD1 agrees at 8 bases. Sequencing was performed on CD4+ T cells from PBMCs. The receptor comes from a human donor with multiple sclerosis. The CDR3 sequence is CASSVSGGAGYEQFF. CDR3 nucleotides: TGTGCCAGCAGTGTCTCAGGGGGCGCAGGCTATGAGCAGTTCTTC. The variable domain in full, completed from reference TRBV25-1 and TRBJ2-1, reads EADIYQTPRYLVIGTGKKITLECSQTMGHDKMYWYQQDPGMELHLIHYSYGVNSTEKGDLSSESTVSRIRTEHFPLTLESARPSHTSQYLCASSVSGGAGYEQFFGPGTRLTVL.